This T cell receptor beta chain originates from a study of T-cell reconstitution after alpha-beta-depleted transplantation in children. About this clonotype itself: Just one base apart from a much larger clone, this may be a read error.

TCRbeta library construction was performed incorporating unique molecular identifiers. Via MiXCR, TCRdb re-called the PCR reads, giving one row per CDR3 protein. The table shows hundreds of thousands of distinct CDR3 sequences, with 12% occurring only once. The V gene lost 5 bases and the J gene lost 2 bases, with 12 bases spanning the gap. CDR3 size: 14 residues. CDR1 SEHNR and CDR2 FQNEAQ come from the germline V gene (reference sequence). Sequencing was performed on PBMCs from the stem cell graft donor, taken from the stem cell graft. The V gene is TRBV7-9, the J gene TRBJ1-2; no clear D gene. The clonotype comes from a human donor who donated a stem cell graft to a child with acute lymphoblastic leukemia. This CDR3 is CASSPLATNYGYTF. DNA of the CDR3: TGTGCCAGCAGCCCCCTAGCCACCAACTATGGCTACACCTTC.